Sequencing of this T cell receptor (beta chain) was carried out in a study of cytomegalovirus exposure and HLA in healthy donors. CDR3 length: 15 residues. V lost 5 bases, J lost 12 bases, and 23 bases lay in between. CDR1 and CDR2 from the germline V gene are LNHDA and SQIVND (reference sequence). The PCR employed 60 Vbeta primers together with 13 Jbeta primers. TCRdb keeps only in-frame clones here, not all; method: immunoSEQ multiplex PCR. The sample has some 71,000 clones, 76% seen once; the top ten hold 3% to 3.5%. The chain recombines TRBV19 with TRBJ1-5, with D unclear. Sequenced input: PBMCs. The clonotype was recovered from a young man in good health and CMV-seronegative. In nucleotides, the CDR3 is TGTGCCAGTAGTCAAGACGGGATGCTCCTGGTGAACCAGCATTTT. Encoded protein: CASSQDGMLLVNQHF. Drawing the rest from reference TRBV19 and TRBJ1-5, the complete variable domain is DGGITQSPKYLFRKEGQNVTLSCEQNLNHDAMYWYRQDPGQGLRLIYYSQIVNDFQKGDIAEGYSVSREKKESFPLTVTSAQKNPTAFYLCASSQDGMLLVNQHFGDGTRLSIL.